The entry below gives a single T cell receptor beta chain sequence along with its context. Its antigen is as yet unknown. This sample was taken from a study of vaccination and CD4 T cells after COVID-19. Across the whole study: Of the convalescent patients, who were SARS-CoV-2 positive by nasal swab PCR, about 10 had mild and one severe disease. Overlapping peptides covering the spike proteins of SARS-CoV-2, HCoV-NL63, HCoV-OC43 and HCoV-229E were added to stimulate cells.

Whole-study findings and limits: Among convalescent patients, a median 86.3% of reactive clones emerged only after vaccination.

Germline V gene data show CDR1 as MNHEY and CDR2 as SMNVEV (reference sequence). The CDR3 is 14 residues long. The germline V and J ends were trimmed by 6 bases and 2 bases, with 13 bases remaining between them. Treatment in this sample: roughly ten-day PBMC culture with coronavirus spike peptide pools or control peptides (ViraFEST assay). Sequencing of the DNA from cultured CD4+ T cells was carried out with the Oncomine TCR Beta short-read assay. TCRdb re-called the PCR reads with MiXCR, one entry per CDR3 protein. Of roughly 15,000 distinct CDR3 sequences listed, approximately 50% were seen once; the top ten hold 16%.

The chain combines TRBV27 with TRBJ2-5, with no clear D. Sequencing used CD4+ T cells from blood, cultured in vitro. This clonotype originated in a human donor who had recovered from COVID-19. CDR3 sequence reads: CASRPGQGQETQYF. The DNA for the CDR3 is TGTGCCAGCAGGCCGGGCCAAGGGCAAGAGACCCAGTACTTC.